The T cell receptor beta chain under discussion was sequenced for a study of blood T cell repertoires in COVID-19. Across the study: T cells, B-cell-depleted T cells, or PBMCs provided the cDNA or gDNA that served as material.

The J segment lost 9 bases and the V segment lost 5 bases, leaving 12 bases of the junction unmatched. Germline-derived CDR1 and CDR2 are SGHAT and FQNNGV. The CDR3 runs 14 residues. Exposed enrollees had met someone with a PCR-confirmed or clinician-diagnosed COVID-19 case at some point within the 2 weeks before study entry. Libraries were prepared by immunoSEQ multiplex PCR; TCRdb keeps only in-frame clonotypes and omits some of them. The data hold approximately 300,000 clones, with around 85% observed a single time. Material: PBMCs or T cells enriched from blood (not recorded which). The chain uses TRBV11-2 and TRBJ2-5; 7 nucleotides align to TRBD2. This receptor was obtained from a woman aged 30 to 39 who had been exposed to COVID-19. The CDR3 protein is CASSPPGGEGAQYF. The CDR3, as DNA: TGTGCCAGCAGCCCGCCTGGGGGGGAAGGGGCCCAGTACTTC.